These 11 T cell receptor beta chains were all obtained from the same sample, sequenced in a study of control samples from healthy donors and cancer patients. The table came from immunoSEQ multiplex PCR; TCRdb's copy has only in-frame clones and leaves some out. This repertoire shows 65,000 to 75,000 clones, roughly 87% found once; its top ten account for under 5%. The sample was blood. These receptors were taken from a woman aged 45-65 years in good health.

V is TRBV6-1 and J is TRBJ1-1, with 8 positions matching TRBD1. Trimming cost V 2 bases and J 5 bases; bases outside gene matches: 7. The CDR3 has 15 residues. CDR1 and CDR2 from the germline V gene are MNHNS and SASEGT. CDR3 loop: CASSEPHRGETEAFF. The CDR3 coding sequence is TGTGCCAGCAGTGAACCCCACAGGGGGGAGACTGAAGCTTTCTTT.

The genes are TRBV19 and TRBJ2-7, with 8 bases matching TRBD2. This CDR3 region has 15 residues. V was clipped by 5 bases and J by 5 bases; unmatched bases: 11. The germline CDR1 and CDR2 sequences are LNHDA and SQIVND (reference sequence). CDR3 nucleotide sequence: TGTGCCAGTAGTTCCGGGGGGGGATTCGGTGACGAGCAGTACTTC. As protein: CASSSGGGFGDEQYF. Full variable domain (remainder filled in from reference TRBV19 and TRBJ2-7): DGGITQSPKYLFRKEGQNVTLSCEQNLNHDAMYWYRQDPGQGLRLIYYSQIVNDFQKGDIAEGYSVSREKKESFPLTVTSAQKNPTAFYLCASSSGGGFGDEQYFGPGTRLTVT.

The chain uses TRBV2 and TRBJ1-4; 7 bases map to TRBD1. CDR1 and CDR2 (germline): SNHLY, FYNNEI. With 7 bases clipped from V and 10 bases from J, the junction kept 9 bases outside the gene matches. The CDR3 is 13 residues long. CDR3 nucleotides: TGTGCCAGCAATACAGGGGCCGGGGGAAAACTGTTTTTT. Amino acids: CASNTGAGGKLFF.

CDR3 amino acids: CASSQERRDTQYF. The CDR3 DNA follows: TGCGCCAGCAGCCAAGAACGCCGAGATACGCAGTATTTT. V gene TRBV4-1 combines with J gene TRBJ2-3; D gene unclear. The germline V and J ends were trimmed by 0 bases and 5 bases, with 6 bases remaining between them. The CDR3 sequence is 13 residues long. CDR1 is MGHRA, CDR2 YSYEKL, per germline.

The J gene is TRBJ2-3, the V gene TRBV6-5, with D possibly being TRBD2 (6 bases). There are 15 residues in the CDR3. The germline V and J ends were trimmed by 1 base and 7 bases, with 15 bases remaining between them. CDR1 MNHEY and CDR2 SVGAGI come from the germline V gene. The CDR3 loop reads CASSYYRETRNTQYF. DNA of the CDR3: TGTGCCAGCAGTTACTATCGGGAGACGAGAAATACGCAGTATTTT.

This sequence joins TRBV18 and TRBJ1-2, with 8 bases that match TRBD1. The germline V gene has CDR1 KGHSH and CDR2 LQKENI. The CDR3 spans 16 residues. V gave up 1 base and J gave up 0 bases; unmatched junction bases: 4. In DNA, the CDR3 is TGTGCCAGCTCACCACTAGGACAGGGAGCTAACTATGGCTACACCTTC. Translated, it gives CASSPLGQGANYGYTF.

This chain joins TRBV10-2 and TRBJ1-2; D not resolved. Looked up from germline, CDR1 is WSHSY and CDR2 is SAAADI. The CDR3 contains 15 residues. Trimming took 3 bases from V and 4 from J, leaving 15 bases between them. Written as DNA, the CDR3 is TGCGCCAGCAGTGAACCAGCGCGGGCGGTCTATGGCTACACCTTC. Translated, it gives CASSEPARAVYGYTF.

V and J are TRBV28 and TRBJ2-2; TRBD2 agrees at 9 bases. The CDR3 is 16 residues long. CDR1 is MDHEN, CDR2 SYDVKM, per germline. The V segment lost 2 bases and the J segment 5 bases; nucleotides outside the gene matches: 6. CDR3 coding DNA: TGTGCCAGCAGTTTAGCGGGAGGGCCGGGAACCGGGGAGCTGTTTTTT. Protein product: CASSLAGGPGTGELFF.

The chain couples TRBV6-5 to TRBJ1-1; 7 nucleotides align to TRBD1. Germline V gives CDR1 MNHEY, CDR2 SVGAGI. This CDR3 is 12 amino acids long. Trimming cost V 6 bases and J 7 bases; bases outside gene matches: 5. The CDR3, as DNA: TGTGCCAGCAGCCCGGGACAGCGTGAAGCTTTCTTT. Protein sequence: CASSPGQREAFF.

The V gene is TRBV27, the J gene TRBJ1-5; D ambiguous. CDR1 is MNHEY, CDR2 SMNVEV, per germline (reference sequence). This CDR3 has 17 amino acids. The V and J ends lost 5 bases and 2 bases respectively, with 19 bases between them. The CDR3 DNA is TGTGCCAGCAGTCCCGTGTTAAGCGGTTCGGGCAATCAGCCCCAGCATTTT. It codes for CASSPVLSGSGNQPQHF.

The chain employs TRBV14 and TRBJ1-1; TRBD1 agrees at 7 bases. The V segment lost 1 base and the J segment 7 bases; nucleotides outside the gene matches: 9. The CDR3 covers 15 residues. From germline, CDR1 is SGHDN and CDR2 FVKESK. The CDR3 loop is CASSQALGTVGEAFF. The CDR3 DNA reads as TGTGCCAGCAGCCAAGCTTTAGGGACAGTCGGTGAAGCTTTCTTT. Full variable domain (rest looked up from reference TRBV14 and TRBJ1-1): EAGVTQFPSHSVIEKGQTVTLRCDPISGHDNLYWYRRVMGKEIKFLLHFVKESKQDESGMPNNRFLAERTGGTYSTLKVQPAELEDSGVYFCASSQALGTVGEAFFGQGTRLTVV.